This T cell receptor beta chain came from a study of PD-L1 blockade in urothelial cancer. CDR3 size: 15 residues. The germline V gene has CDR1 MGHRA and CDR2 YSYEKL. The trim removed 1 base at V and 6 bases at J, leaving 7 bases unmatched. Here immunoSEQ multiplex PCR was the method, and the copy in TCRdb shows in-frame clones only, minus some. The sample holds roughly 63,000 clones; 81% are singletons and the top ten take 3.2%. Time point reported: pretreatment peripheral blood. Sample: PBMCs, taken around atezolizumab (anti-PD-L1) treatment. The chain recombines TRBV4-1 with TRBJ2-7, with TRBD2 identical over 9 bases. This receptor was taken from a man aged 65 to 79 with urothelial cancer. The CDR3 is CASSQGVSGRGEQYF. The DNA of the CDR3 is TGCGCCAGCAGCCAAGGGGTTAGCGGGAGAGGCGAGCAGTACTTC.